One and the same sample provided the 19 T cell receptor beta chains below, sequenced in a study of T cells in Graves' hyperthyroidism and ophthalmopathy. Amplification of TCR beta CDR3 regions was performed using RNA transcripts as template. HTBI primers were used for first-round RT-PCR of the TCR CDR3. TCRdb itself ran the multiplex PCR reads through MiXCR, one entry per CDR3 protein. The sample contains 200,000 to 250,000 distinct CDR3 sequences, around 17% of which appear only once. Input material: blood. The receptors here all came from a woman between 50 and 59 years old with Graves' hyperthyroidism.

The chain carries TRBV11-2 and TRBJ1-1, with D uncertain. The ends were cut back, 5 bases at V and 7 bases at J, with 20 bases in the middle. CDR3 length equals 15 residues. Germline V gives CDR1 SGHAT, CDR2 FQNNGV. This CDR3 reads CASSPNLVAAFEAFF. CDR3 coding DNA: TGTGCCAGCAGCCCCAACTTGGTAGCCGCATTTGAAGCTTTCTTT.

This chain links TRBV4-1 with TRBJ1-1; D perhaps matches TRBD1 (5 bases). This CDR3 contains 20 residues. Germline assignment: CDR1 MGHRA and CDR2 YSYEKL. The V end lost 0 bases, the J end lost 0 bases, and 23 bases lay between the germline ends. CDR3 DNA sequence: TGCGCCAGCAGCCAAGATACAAGGGGTTTTTCGGCAGGGATGAACACTGAAGCTTTCTTT. This sequence encodes CASSQDTRGFSAGMNTEAFF.

This clonotype was found a few times. The rearrangement joins TRBV5-6 to TRBJ2-7; D ambiguous. Germline CDR1 is SGHDT and CDR2 is YYEEEE. The CDR3 sequence is 14 residues long. V was clipped by 2 bases and J by 0 bases, with 9 bases between them. The DNA for the CDR3 is TGTGCCAGCAGCTTCGGGTCGAGCTCCTACGAGCAGTACTTC. It codes for CASSFGSSSYEQYF.

This clonotype was detected many times. The chain joins TRBV30 to TRBJ1-4; 7 nucleotides align to TRBD1. This CDR3 is 13 amino acids long. Germline V gene sequence: CDR1 GTSNPN, CDR2 SVGIG (reference sequence). Unmatched junction bases numbered 4, after V lost 1 base and J lost 8 bases. CDR3 nucleotide sequence: TGTGCCTGGAGTGCCAGGGGGGGAGAAAAACTGTTTTTT. It is translated as CAWSARGGEKLFF. Full variable domain (outside the CDR3, taken from reference TRBV30 and TRBJ1-4): SQTIHQWPATLVQPVGSPLSLECTVEGTSNPNLYWYRQAAGRGLQLLFYSVGIGQISSEVPQNLSASRPQDRQFILSSKKLLLSDSGFYLCAWSARGGEKLFFGSGTQLSVL.

This chain connects TRBV5-1 to TRBJ2-1; weak D call: TRBD2 (5 bases). The germline CDR1 and CDR2 sequences are SGHRS and YFSETQ. The CDR3 is 17 residues long. V shed 2 bases and J shed 2 bases, with 17 bases lying between them. CDR3 coding DNA: TGCGCCAGCAGCTTCCCAAGTGGAGGCATCCCCTACAATGAGCAGTTCTTC. Translating it yields CASSFPSGGIPYNEQFF.

The V call is TRBV2, the J call TRBJ1-5, with 9 bases that match TRBD1. The CDR3 covers 14 residues. Germline loops: CDR1 SNHLY, CDR2 FYNNEI. Trimming at V came to 7 bases and at J to 6 bases, leaving 7 bases not matched to a gene. The chain's CDR3 is CASKGTGGSQPQHF. The CDR3 bases are TGTGCCAGCAAGGGAACAGGGGGCAGTCAGCCCCAGCATTTT.

The chain carries TRBV11-3 and TRBJ2-2; perhaps TRBD2 as D (5 bases). Germline V gene lookup returns CDR1 SGHNT and CDR2 YENEEA. CDR3 length: 17 amino acids. V lost 2 bases, J lost 3 bases, and 16 bases lay in between. CDR3 sequence: CASSLSVDSVYTGELFF. The CDR3 coding sequence is TGTGCCAGCAGCTTATCGGTGGATAGCGTGTACACCGGGGAGCTGTTTTTT.

This clonotype was counted at least ten times. The chain joins TRBV11-3 to TRBJ2-7; 9 bases match TRBD2. The CDR3 extends over 13 amino acids. CDR1 is SGHNT and CDR2 is YENEEA in the germline V gene. V lost 3 bases, J lost 6 bases, and 3 bases stayed unmatched. The CDR3 is CASSFSGSGEQYF. In DNA, the CDR3 is TGTGCCAGCAGCTTTAGCGGGAGTGGCGAGCAGTACTTC.

This clonotype was recorded many times. The gene calls are TRBV20-1 and TRBJ2-7, with D possibly matching TRBD2 (6 bases). The CDR3 contains 13 residues. CDR1 is DFQATT, CDR2 SNEGSKA, per germline (reference sequence). Deletions cut 3 bases from V and 0 bases from J, with 9 bases between. This CDR3 reads CSARAGSSYEQYF. The DNA for the CDR3 is TGCAGTGCTAGGGCGGGAAGCTCCTACGAGCAGTACTTC.

This clonotype was observed a few times. This sequence joins TRBV7-2 and TRBJ1-1; weak D call: TRBD1 (5 bases). CDR3 length equals 16 residues. Germline CDR1 and CDR2: SGHTA and FQGNSA. V was pared by 2 bases and J by 1 base, with 14 bases between. Here the CDR3 reads CASSLRWQGKNTEAFF. CDR3 coding DNA: TGTGCCAGCAGCTTACGCTGGCAGGGCAAGAACACTGAAGCTTTCTTT.

V is TRBV30 and J is TRBJ2-4, with TRBD2 matching over 13 bases. CDR1 and CDR2 from the germline V gene are GTSNPN and SVGIG (reference sequence). This CDR3 is 16 amino acids long. Unmatched junction bases numbered 3, after V lost 3 bases and J lost 1 base. The CDR3 DNA follows: TGTGCCTGGAGAGCGACTAGCGGGAGGGCCAAAAACATTCAGTACTTC. Protein product: CAWRATSGRAKNIQYF.

The gene calls are TRBV7-2 and TRBJ2-2, with D hard to call. There are 14 residues in the CDR3. V gave up 1 base and J gave up 3 bases, with 6 bases separating them. In germline, CDR1 is SGHTA, CDR2 FQGNSA. CDR3 coding DNA: TGTGCCAGCAGCTTAGATTGGGACACCGGGGAGCTGTTTTTT. It translates to CASSLDWDTGELFF. Complete variable domain (other parts from reference TRBV7-2 and TRBJ2-2): GAGVSQSPSNKVTEKGKDVELRCDPISGHTALYWYRQSLGQGLEFLIYFQGNSAPDKSGLPSDRFSAERTGGSVSTLTIQRTQQEDSAVYLCASSLDWDTGELFFGEGSRLTVL.

A note on this clonotype: A much larger clone sits a single nucleotide away, making a read error possible. The chain combines TRBV4-2 with TRBJ2-3; D gene ambiguous. CDR3 length: 16 residues. V was trimmed by 0 bases and J by 4 bases, leaving 14 bases between them. Germline V CDR1 and CDR2: LGHNA, YNFKEQ. CDR3 protein: CASSQESSPRADTQYF. The CDR3 nucleotides read TGTGCCAGCAGCCAAGAAAGTAGCCCTCGCGCAGATACGCAGTATTTT.

The J gene is TRBJ2-7, the V gene TRBV18, with 8 nucleotides matching TRBD1. This CDR3 region has 14 residues. J was trimmed by 2 bases and V by 4 bases; bases with no gene match: 4. CDR1 and CDR2 from the germline V gene are KGHSH and LQKENI. CDR3 loop: CASSLDRGTYEQYF. The CDR3 DNA reads TGTGCCAGCTCACTCGACAGGGGAACCTACGAGCAGTACTTC. Filled out from reference TRBV18 and TRBJ2-7, the complete variable domain reads NAGVMQNPRHLVRRRGQEARLRCSPMKGHSHVYWYRQLPEEGLKFMVYLQKENIIDESGMPKERFSAEFPKEGPSILRIQQVVRGDSAAYFCASSLDRGTYEQYFGPGTRLTVT.

The chain uses TRBV11-3 and TRBJ1-3; D call uncertain. CDR3 length: 11 residues. Germline CDR1 reads SGHNT; CDR2 reads YENEEA. Between the trimmed V and J ends, which lost 3 bases and 5 bases, there was a span of 2 bases. The CDR3 DNA is TGTGCCAGCAGCTTTAGAAACACCATATATTTT. It encodes CASSFRNTIYF.

The table lists this clonotype with many counts. The genes are TRBV28 and TRBJ1-2, with 7 bases identical to TRBD1. The germline gives CDR1 MDHEN, CDR2 SYDVKM. The V gene end was trimmed by 6 bases and the J gene end by 7 bases; junction bases not matched to a gene: 8. The CDR3 has 13 amino acids. The CDR3 reads CASSPDRVGGYTF. Here the CDR3 DNA reads TGTGCCAGCAGCCCCGACAGGGTCGGTGGCTACACCTTC.

This clonotype was found many times. This sequence joins TRBV11-2 and TRBJ2-7; 7 bases are a match to TRBD2. Germline CDR1 reads SGHAT; CDR2 reads FQNNGV. This CDR3 is 14 amino acids long. Trimming at V came to 4 bases and at J to 7 bases, leaving 10 bases not matched to a gene. CDR3 nucleotide sequence: TGTGCCAGCAGCTCCGTGGGAGGGGTGGGGGAGCAGTACTTC. Protein product: CASSSVGGVGEQYF.

The V and J genes are TRBV5-1 and TRBJ2-7; 7 bases align to TRBD1. The CDR3 extends over 14 amino acids. V dropped 4 bases and J dropped 1; count of bases not matched to a gene: 5. The germline V gene has CDR1 SGHRS and CDR2 YFSETQ. The CDR3 spells CASSTRTGSYEQYF. In DNA, the CDR3 is TGCGCCAGCAGCACCCGGACAGGATCCTACGAGCAGTACTTC.

This clonotype was counted many times. This rearrangement joins TRBV6-2 or TRBV6-3 to TRBJ2-1; 9 bases are a match to TRBD2. CDR1 is MNHEY and CDR2 is SVGEGT in the germline V gene. With 10 bases clipped from V and 5 bases from J, the junction kept 18 bases outside the gene matches. CDR3 length equals 17 residues. The CDR3 loop reads CATILSGRTVPNNEQFF. In DNA form, the CDR3 reads TGTGCCACCATCTTAAGCGGGAGGACGGTTCCGAACAATGAGCAGTTCTTC.